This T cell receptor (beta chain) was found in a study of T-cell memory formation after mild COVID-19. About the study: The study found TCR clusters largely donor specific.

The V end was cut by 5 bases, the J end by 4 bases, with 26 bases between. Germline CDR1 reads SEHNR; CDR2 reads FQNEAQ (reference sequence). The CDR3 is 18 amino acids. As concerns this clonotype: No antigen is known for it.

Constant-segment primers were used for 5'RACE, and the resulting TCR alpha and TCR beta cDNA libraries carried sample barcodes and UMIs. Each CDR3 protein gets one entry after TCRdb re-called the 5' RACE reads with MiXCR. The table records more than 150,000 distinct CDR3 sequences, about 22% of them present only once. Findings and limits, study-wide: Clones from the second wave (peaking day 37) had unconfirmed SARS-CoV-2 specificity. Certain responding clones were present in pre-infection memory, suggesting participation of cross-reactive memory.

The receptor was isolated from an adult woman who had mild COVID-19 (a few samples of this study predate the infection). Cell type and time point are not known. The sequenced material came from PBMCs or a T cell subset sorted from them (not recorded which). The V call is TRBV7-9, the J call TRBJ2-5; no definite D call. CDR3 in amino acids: CASSGTPGHGATRETQYF. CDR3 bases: TGTGCCAGCAGCGGAACCCCGGGTCACGGAGCTACAAGAGAGACCCAGTACTTC.